Detailed here is one T cell receptor (beta chain). Its antigen is currently unknown. PCR used 60 Vbeta primers and 13 Jbeta primers. TCRdb's table, derived via immunoSEQ multiplex PCR, lists solely in-frame clones and lacks some. The table records fewer than 150,000 clones, roughly four fifths of them present only once. Trimming cost V 4 bases and J 3 bases, with 7 bases left between them. Germline CDR1 MNHNS, CDR2 SASEGT. The CDR3 extends over 12 amino acids. The data were obtained in a study of cytomegalovirus exposure and HLA in healthy donors. Study details: Inside one of the first data releases sat around 77 million unique TCRs taken from HLA-typed donors.

Whole-study findings and limits: A later analysis found common viral pathogens apparently linked to several of the most significant clusters.

The clonotype comes from a woman between 45 and 60 years old in good health and CMV-seronegative. Specimen: PBMCs. The chain recombines TRBV6-1 with TRBJ2-7; no clear D gene. The CDR3 region is CASSVQIYEQYF. CDR3 nucleotide sequence: TGTGCCAGCAGTGTTCAGATCTACGAGCAGTACTTC.